A selection of T cell receptor beta chains follows, all from one sample in a study of T cell responses to AZD1222 COVID-19 vaccine. Measured with immunoSEQ multiplex PCR; TCRdb has only the in-frame clones, and not every one. The sample gives around 140,000 clones, over 90% of which show up once; just over 5% is in the top ten. The sequencing here drew on peripheral blood, taken on day 0 of AZD1222 vaccination. These receptors all come from an adult in good health. Each CDR3 is given with its conserved first and last residue. A D gene is named only where the DNA matches it firmly. The size entry is marked missing in some rows and otherwise reads once, few, many or a size class.

j_gene | d_gene | v_gene | abundance | CDR3nt | CDR3aa
TRBJ1-2 | - | TRBV6-5 | once | TGTGCCAGCACCGCCCGGACTGCTAATGGCTACACCTTC | CASTARTANGYTF
TRBJ2-2 | - | TRBV29-1 | - | TGCAGCGTTGAAAGAACTTACACCGGGGAGCTGTTTTTT | CSVERTYTGELFF
TRBJ1-1 | - | TRBV5-3 | - | TGTGCCAGAAGCCGCACAGCGAACACGCTGAACACTGAAGCTTTCTTT | CARSRTANTLNTEAFF
TRBJ2-3 | - | TRBV30 | - | TGTGCCTGCCCAAAGGAAGCGCGGGCTATGCGTACGCAGTATTTT | CACPKEARAMRTQYF
TRBJ2-1 | TRBD2 | TRBV11-2 | - | TGTGCCAGCAGCTTAGGAGCGGGAGTTTACAATGAGCAGTTCTTC | CASSLGAGVYNEQFF
TRBJ1-2 | - | TRBV5-1 | - | TGCGCCAGCAGCCCGGGAAGGGAATTTGGCTACACCTTC | CASSPGREFGYTF
TRBJ2-7 | - | TRBV18 | once | TGTGCCAGCTCACCAGAAGTGGGGCAGACCTACGAGCAGTACTTC | CASSPEVGQTYEQYF
TRBJ2-2 | - | TRBV9 | - | TGTGCCAGCAGCCCTAGGACCGAGACCGGGGAGCTGTTTTTT | CASSPRTETGELFF
TRBJ2-1 | - | TRBV7-3 | - | TGTGCCAGCAGCTTGGGGCAGGAAAACAATGAGCAGTTCTTC | CASSLGQENNEQFF
TRBJ2-7 | TRBD2 | TRBV15 | - | TGTGCCACCAGCAGAGATGTCATTGTTCGAGGGAGGGCCCTCGAGCAGTACTTC | CATSRDVIVRGRALEQYF
TRBJ1-1 | - | TRBV12-3/TRBV12-4 | - | TGTGCCAGCACTGGGGGGAACACTGAAGCTTTCTTT | CASTGGNTEAFF
TRBJ2-7 | TRBD1 | TRBV12-5 | once | TGTGCTAGTGGTCCTCCAGACAGGGACGAGCAGTACTTC | CASGPPDRDEQYF
TRBJ2-7 | - | TRBV19 | - | TGTGCCAGTAGTATGAGAGGGGAAGTCAGCGAGCAGTACTTC | CASSMRGEVSEQYF
TRBJ2-3 | - | TRBV12-5 | - | TGTGCTAGTGGTTTGACAACAGATACGCAGTATTTT | CASGLTTDTQYF
TRBJ2-1 | TRBD2 | TRBV28 | - | TGTGCCAGCAGTTTTCCCGTAGCGGGAGAGAATGAGCAGTTCTTC | CASSFPVAGENEQFF
TRBJ2-5 | TRBD1 | TRBV9 | - | TGTGCCAGCAGCGTAGAAGGTGGGGACAGGGGAGAGACCCAGTACTTC | CASSVEGGDRGETQYF
TRBJ1-3 | TRBD1 | TRBV5-5 | - | TGTGCCAGCAGGCCGGGACAGTTGGGAAACACCATATATTTT | CASRPGQLGNTIYF
TRBJ2-5 | - | TRBV7-3 | - | TGTGCCAGCAGCTTAAGGGGTAGAGACGGGGAGACCCAGTACTTC | CASSLRGRDGETQYF
TRBJ1-5 | - | TRBV3-1/TRBV3-2 | - | TGTGCCAGCAGCCAAGATGATACGGGCAATCAGCCCCAGCATTTT | CASSQDDTGNQPQHF
TRBJ2-7 | - | TRBV2 | - | TGTGCCAGCAGTGATGGGACACTCTCCTACGAGCAGTACTTC | CASSDGTLSYEQYF
TRBJ1-2 | - | TRBV30 | - | TGTGCCTGGAGTGTCGAACATATGGGCTATGGCTACACCTTC | CAWSVEHMGYGYTF
TRBJ2-7 | - | TRBV2 | few | TGTGCCAGCAGTGGCTGGGACGGCTACGAGCAGTACTTC | CASSGWDGYEQYF
TRBJ1-4 | - | TRBV27 | few | TGTGCCAGCAGTTCCCTTGGGTCGGGTGAAGAAAAACTGTTTTTT | CASSSLGSGEEKLFF
TRBJ1-1 | - | TRBV18 | - | TGTGCCAGCTCACCGTCCGGGCCCATGAACACTGAAGCTTTCTTT | CASSPSGPMNTEAFF
TRBJ1-3 | - | TRBV6-5 | - | TGTGCCAGCAGAATCTCGGGTTCTGGAAACACCATATATTTT | CASRISGSGNTIYF
TRBJ1-2 | - | TRBV19 | - | TGTGCCAGTAGTATAGGGACAGCCTCCTATGGCTACACCTTC | CASSIGTASYGYTF
TRBJ1-5 | - | TRBV25-1 | - | TGTGCCAGCAGTGATGCCGACAATCAGCCCCAGCATTTT | CASSDADNQPQHF
TRBJ2-6 | - | TRBV13 | - | TGTGCCAGCAGCTTAGGGGGTCCTGGGGCCAACGTCCTGACTTTC | CASSLGGPGANVLTF